The TCR beta chain described here comes from a study of blood T cell repertoires in COVID-19. Recruitment covered about two dozen US areas and drew participants whose ages spanned about 18 to 95 years. The assay was immunoSEQ multiplex PCR, and TCRdb's table has in-frame clones only and misses some. The table has approximately 400,000 clones, 85% to 90% seen once. Germline values: CDR1 SNHLY, CDR2 FYNNEI. This CDR3 has 15 amino acids. The V end was cut by 7 bases, the J end by 6 bases, with 20 bases between. The receptor's source is a woman under 30 who had recovered from COVID-19. V and J are TRBV2 and TRBJ2-3; tentatively, D is TRBD1 (6 bases). Specimen: PBMCs or T cells enriched from blood (not recorded which). In nucleotides, the CDR3 is TGTGCCAGCACCTTGGGCCAGAAGGGGGTGGATACGCAGTATTTT. Its translation: CASTLGQKGVDTQYF.